This TCR beta chain was obtained from a study of blood T cells in healthy people across ages (dated by TCRdb to 2013 to 2016). Broadly, across the study: In model experiments, roughly one uniquely barcoded TCR beta cDNA molecule per two T cells was captured by template switching. To track age-related changes in TCR beta repertoire diversity, the study relied on deep sequencing normalized with unique cDNA molecular identifiers. Four age groups were formed from the donors: young (average approximately 15 years), middle-aged (approximately 39), aged (62) and long-lived (about 80). To avoid experimental bias, donors of different ages were randomly spread across the sequencing lanes. Using the same blood draw, the study looked at two additional independent replicas of 1 million unique cDNA reads for two donors, one aged 18 to 30 and the other aged 80 or older. Summary of the overall study and its limitations: Estimates of total diversity based on one million sequenced T cells were considered lower bounds and underestimates. Observed TCR beta diversity per million T cells fell roughly linearly with age, and a significant reduction was already apparent by age around 39. Because donor CMV infection status was unknown, age-related changes in expanded clonotypes were potentially confounded. Compared with the aged group, the long-lived group had more naive CD4+ T cells, fewer expanded clones and increased TCR diversity, suggesting age selection. Bulk unsorted PBMC profiling prevented conclusive comparison of naive and antigen-experienced compartments. A strong correlation was found between observed TCR beta diversity and the percentage of naive T cells measured by flow cytometry.

The library came from 5' RACE. Sequencing was carried out with an Illumina HiSeq 2500. A second PCR of about 6 to 11 cycles was performed with a sample-barcoded 5' primer and a J-beta primer mix. Each TCR beta cDNA molecule received a unique molecular identifier from a template-switch 5' adaptor carrying 12 random nucleotides. Each sample yielded at least 2.5 million CDR3-containing paired-end reads. The Mint cDNA synthesis kit, primed by a TRBC-specific oligonucleotide, was used to synthesize first-strand cDNA from all RNA. Following uracil-DNA glycosylase treatment, a first 18-cycle PCR with universal primers M1SS and BC2_uni_R was performed on all cDNA. The authors' pipeline ran thus. Each sample was normalized by randomly selecting 1 million high-quality reads, each carrying a distinct molecular identifier. Reads with shared molecular identifiers were discarded instead of being binned into consensus sequences. MiTCR, with a Q25 quality threshold and the strictest error-elimination algorithm, was used for CDR3 identification, clonotype clustering and error correction. A nonparametric unseen species model with Euler transformation was used to estimate lower-bound total TCR beta diversity. The raw public data were reprocessed by TCRdb itself: fastp quality trimming at Q25, MiXCR clonotype calling, in-frame beta chains only. Every entry covers one CDR3 protein and lists the most common genes and DNA from its rows. The V and J calls were determined by TCRdb, not by the authors. For this sample the table gives about 1.1 million distinct CDR3 sequences, of which around two fifths were detected only once. Around 14% of the sample is taken by the ten largest.

Donors were 39 systemically healthy Caucasian individuals from Russia aged roughly 6 to 95 years. Each donor gave 9 to 10 milliliters of peripheral blood, collected into EDTA-treated Vacutainer tubes. Ficoll-Paque density-gradient centrifugation was used to isolate PBMCs, with at least 6.5 million per sample. Total RNA was extracted from PBMCs with Trizol reagent, with at least 5 micrograms obtained per sample. The percentages of naive CD45RAhigh/CD27high T cells were determined by flow cytometry on a PBMC aliquot from every donor. Concerning this clonotype: The clone's antigen remains unknown. No clone much larger than this one lies a single base away; base qualities are absent.

V was cut back by 7 bases and J by 0 bases, leaving a gap of 15 bases between them. Sequences SNHLY (CDR1) and FYNNEI (CDR2) are obtained from the germline V gene. The CDR3 measures 15 amino acids from cysteine to phenylalanine. CDR3 DNA only is kept here, 45 bases in frame from base 1. Sequences were obtained from blood. The chain is encoded by TRBV2 joined to TRBJ1-1, with an unclear D gene assignment. The TCR originated in a man aged 18 to 30 in good health. The sequenced DNA is TGTGCCAGCACCGAAAGGATAGGGATGAACACTGAAGCTTTCTTT. It specifies CASTERIGMNTEAFF.